A selection of T cell receptor beta chains follows, all from one sample in a study of T cell changes during pregnancy in multiple sclerosis. The protocol was immunoSEQ multiplex PCR, while the TCRdb copy is restricted to in-frame clones and leaves out a portion. The table shows about 69,000 clones, with more than 75% occurring only once. This sample comprised peripheral blood, obtained in the third trimester of pregnancy. These receptors came from a female donor with multiple sclerosis, enrolled in a pregnancy study. CDR3s include the opening cysteine and the closing phenylalanine or tryptophan. A D gene is named only where the DNA matches it firmly. Only some rows state a clone size, as once, few, many or a class for expanded clones.

J gene,clone size,V gene,D gene,CDR3 protein,CDR3 DNA
TRBJ2-5,.,TRBV11-2,TRBD2,CASSLSLAGGQETQYF,TGTGCCAGCAGCCTCTCCCTAGCGGGGGGACAAGAGACCCAGTACTTC
TRBJ2-7,.,TRBV5-8,TRBD2,CASSRGLAGGYAYEQYF,TGTGCCAGCAGCCGGGGACTAGCGGGGGGATATGCCTACGAGCAGTACTTC
TRBJ1-1,.,TRBV4-1,.,CASTNRLSTEAFF,TGCGCCAGTACCAACAGGCTCAGCACTGAAGCTTTCTTT
TRBJ2-3,.,TRBV11-2,TRBD2,CASSVAGGQVDTQYF,TGTGCCAGCAGCGTAGCGGGGGGGCAGGTAGATACGCAGTATTTT
TRBJ1-1,.,TRBV9,TRBD1,CASSATGGNQNTEAFF,TGTGCCAGCAGCGCGACAGGGGGGAATCAGAACACTGAAGCTTTCTTT
TRBJ1-6,.,TRBV30,.,CAWRSRQAGSPLHF,TGTGCCTGGAGGTCCAGACAGGCTGGGTCACCCCTCCACTTT
TRBJ2-5,.,TRBV19,TRBD2,CASSIRLAGALQETQYF,TGTGCCAGTAGTATAAGGCTAGCGGGGGCCCTACAAGAGACCCAGTACTTC
TRBJ2-3,.,TRBV9,.,CASSVVARVGTQYF,TGTGCCAGCAGCGTAGTGGCTAGAGTAGGTACGCAGTATTTT
TRBJ2-2,.,TRBV9,TRBD2,CASSVVLAVNTGELFF,TGTGCCAGCAGCGTAGTACTAGCGGTGAACACCGGGGAGCTGTTTTTT
TRBJ2-7,.,TRBV13,TRBD2,CASSSSSGGREQYF,TGTGCCAGCAGCTCATCTAGCGGGGGGAGGGAGCAGTACTTC
TRBJ1-1,.,TRBV10-3,TRBD1,CASLNLDRDTEAFF,TGTGCTTCCCTGAACCTGGACAGGGACACTGAAGCTTTCTTT
TRBJ1-6,once,TRBV4-3,.,CASSQDLSRYNSPLHF,TGCGCCAGCAGCCAAGATCTGAGTCGCTATAATTCACCCCTCCACTTT
TRBJ2-7,.,TRBV19,TRBD1,CASSKDRDRNEQYF,TGTGCCAGTAGTAAGGACAGGGACCGGAACGAGCAGTACTTC
TRBJ2-3,.,TRBV4-1,.,CASSQEVATDTQYF,TGCGCCAGCAGCCAAGAAGTAGCCACAGATACGCAGTATTTT
TRBJ1-5,.,TRBV6-1,.,CAGQAGFSQPQHF,TGTGCCGGCCAAGCAGGGTTTAGTCAGCCCCAGCATTTT
TRBJ2-3,.,TRBV19,TRBD2,CASRGLAGGSGSTDTQYF,TGTGCCAGTAGGGGACTAGCGGGGGGTTCAGGGAGCACAGATACGCAGTATTTT
TRBJ2-2,.,TRBV6-4,.,CASSEEAGARELFF,TGTGCCAGCAGTGAAGAGGCGGGGGCGAGGGAGCTGTTTTTT
TRBJ1-2,.,TRBV12-2,.,CASRLGRNYGYTF,TGTGCAAGTCGCTTAGGGCGGAACTATGGCTACACCTTC
TRBJ1-5,once,TRBV30,TRBD1,CAWSKDRINQPQHF,TGTGCCTGGAGTAAGGACAGGATAAATCAGCCCCAGCATTTT
TRBJ1-1,.,TRBV28,.,CASSFPRNTEAFF,TGTGCCAGCAGTTTTCCCAGGAACACTGAAGCTTTCTTT
TRBJ2-5,.,TRBV9,TRBD2,CASSPRLAGALTQETQYF,TGTGCCAGCAGCCCCCGACTAGCGGGGGCCCTAACCCAAGAGACCCAGTACTTC
TRBJ2-7,.,TRBV5-4,TRBD2,CASSSAGLAGYEQYF,TGTGCCAGCAGCTCGGCGGGACTAGCTGGCTACGAGCAGTACTTC
TRBJ1-6,.,TRBV15,.,CATSGDGREYSPLHF,TGTGCCACCAGCGGTGATGGCCGGGAGTATTCACCCCTCCACTTT
TRBJ1-5,.,TRBV7-3,.,CASSPDRTQPQHF,TGTGCCAGCAGCCCGGACAGAACTCAGCCCCAGCATTTT
TRBJ1-1,once,TRBV9,.,CASSVVRGRNTEAFF,TGTGCCAGCAGCGTAGTCAGGGGACGGAACACTGAAGCTTTCTTT
TRBJ2-2,.,TRBV10-3,.,CAISDPSTGELFF,TGTGCCATCAGTGACCCTAGCACCGGGGAGCTGTTTTTT
TRBJ2-2,.,TRBV7-3,.,CASSPSREGANTGELFF,TGTGCCAGCAGCCCCTCCCGGGAAGGCGCTAACACCGGGGAGCTGTTTTTT
TRBJ1-1,.,TRBV28,TRBD1,CASSLGQGRTEAFF,TGTGCCAGCAGTCTAGGACAGGGGAGGACTGAAGCTTTCTTT
TRBJ2-5,.,TRBV6-6,TRBD2,CASSRGGAGQETQYF,TGTGCCAGCAGCCGCGGGGGGGCGGGGCAAGAGACCCAGTACTTC
TRBJ1-1,.,TRBV11-3,.,CASSLGEQGAEAFF,TGTGCCAGCAGCTTAGGGGAACAGGGTGCTGAAGCTTTCTTT
TRBJ1-1,.,TRBV9,.,CASSGENTEAFF,TGTGCCAGCAGCGGAGAGAACACTGAAGCTTTCTTT
TRBJ2-1,.,TRBV7-9,TRBD1,CASSVGTGGYNEQFF,TGTGCCAGCAGCGTCGGGACAGGAGGCTACAATGAGCAGTTCTTC
TRBJ2-6,.,TRBV7-9,TRBD2,CASSLGRTAGGSGANVLTF,TGTGCCAGCAGCTTGGGTCGGACGGCGGGGGGCTCTGGGGCCAACGTCCTGACTTTC
TRBJ1-2,.,TRBV11-2,TRBD1,CASSSPGGTGGFRGYGYTF,TGTGCCAGCAGCTCCCCTGGCGGGACAGGGGGCTTTCGGGGCTATGGCTACACCTTC
TRBJ2-5,.,TRBV14,.,CASSQAAGVETQYF,TGTGCCAGCAGCCAAGCCGCAGGGGTAGAGACCCAGTACTTC
TRBJ2-7,.,TRBV7-2,TRBD1,CASSIDRVYEQYF,TGTGCCAGCAGCATTGACAGGGTCTACGAGCAGTACTTC
TRBJ1-1,.,TRBV7-3,TRBD1,CASSLIGTGGEGNTEAFF,TGTGCCAGCAGCTTAATAGGGACAGGGGGGGAAGGGAACACTGAAGCTTTCTTT
TRBJ1-1,.,TRBV11-2,TRBD1,CASSYEDRVTEAFF,TGTGCCAGCAGCTACGAAGACAGGGTCACTGAAGCTTTCTTT
TRBJ1-1,.,TRBV5-1,.,CASSLGQGQGFTEAFF,TGCGCCAGCAGCTTGGGCCAGGGTCAGGGTTTCACTGAAGCTTTCTTT
TRBJ2-1,few,TRBV7-7,TRBD2,CASSLGEAGLNEQFF,TGTGCTAGCAGCTTAGGGGAAGCGGGGCTCAATGAGCAGTTCTTC
TRBJ1-2,.,TRBV10-2,TRBD1,CASSESGGRDYGYTF,TGCGCCAGCAGTGAGTCAGGGGGCAGGGACTATGGCTACACCTTC
TRBJ1-1,.,TRBV15,TRBD1,CATSLRTGDTEAFF,TGTGCCACCAGCCTCCGGACAGGAGACACTGAAGCTTTCTTT
TRBJ2-5,.,TRBV19,TRBD1,CASSDRGVGPQYF,TGTGCCAGTTCGGACAGGGGGGTCGGCCCCCAGTACTTC
TRBJ2-3,.,TRBV29-1,.,CSVGAKFTDTQYF,TGCAGCGTGGGGGCGAAGTTCACAGATACGCAGTATTTT
TRBJ1-1,.,TRBV5-1,TRBD1,CASSFGQAENTEAFF,TGCGCCAGCAGCTTTGGACAGGCGGAGAACACTGAAGCTTTCTTT
TRBJ1-1,.,TRBV30,.,CAWSVWQGPRMNTEAFF,TGTGCCTGGAGTGTATGGCAGGGGCCTAGAATGAACACTGAAGCTTTCTTT
TRBJ2-7,.,TRBV5-4,.,CASSLVSRGTYEQYF,TGTGCCAGCAGCTTGGTGTCGCGAGGAACCTACGAGCAGTACTTC
TRBJ2-7,.,TRBV18,.,CASSPGGVGAGEIYEQYF,TGTGCCAGCTCACCAGGAGGCGTGGGGGCAGGGGAGATATACGAGCAGTACTTC
TRBJ1-2,.,TRBV30,TRBD1,CAWSPDRGWGGYTF,TGTGCCTGGAGTCCGGACAGGGGCTGGGGGGGCTACACCTTC
TRBJ2-3,.,TRBV9,TRBD2,CASSVGPRGTSSDTQYF,TGTGCCAGCAGCGTAGGCCCCCGCGGGACTAGCTCAGATACGCAGTATTTT
TRBJ2-2,.,TRBV7-9,.,CASSPPGRGERNTGELFF,TGTGCCAGCAGCCCACCGGGCAGGGGAGAGAGGAACACCGGGGAGCTGTTTTTT
TRBJ2-2,.,TRBV9,TRBD1,CASSNHRTGINTGELFF,TGTGCCAGCAGCAACCATCGGACAGGTATTAACACCGGGGAGCTGTTTTTT
TRBJ2-1,.,TRBV5-1,TRBD2,CASSRGGGYEQFF,TGCGCCAGCAGTCGTGGGGGGGGTTATGAGCAGTTCTTC
TRBJ1-1,.,TRBV7-2,.,CASSLEGTLQAFF,TGTGCCAGCAGCTTAGAAGGGACACTTCAAGCTTTCTTT
TRBJ2-2,.,TRBV7-2,.,CASSPGIGSGGELFF,TGTGCCAGCAGCCCCGGGATAGGGTCGGGCGGGGAGCTGTTTTTT
TRBJ2-3,.,TRBV7-2,.,CASSFPLTLTDTQYF,TGTGCCAGCAGCTTCCCGTTGACACTCACAGATACGCAGTATTTT
TRBJ2-4,.,TRBV19,.,CASSPVWVALAKNIQYF,TGTGCCAGTAGTCCAGTGTGGGTAGCTCTAGCCAAAAACATTCAGTACTTC
TRBJ2-3,.,TRBV9,TRBD2,CASSVGMAASGDGGTQYF,TGTGCCAGCAGCGTAGGAATGGCTGCTAGCGGGGATGGGGGTACGCAGTATTTT
TRBJ1-6,.,TRBV27,.,CASSITPSGGDSPLHF,TGTGCCAGCAGCATTACACCCAGCGGGGGCGATTCACCCCTCCACTTT